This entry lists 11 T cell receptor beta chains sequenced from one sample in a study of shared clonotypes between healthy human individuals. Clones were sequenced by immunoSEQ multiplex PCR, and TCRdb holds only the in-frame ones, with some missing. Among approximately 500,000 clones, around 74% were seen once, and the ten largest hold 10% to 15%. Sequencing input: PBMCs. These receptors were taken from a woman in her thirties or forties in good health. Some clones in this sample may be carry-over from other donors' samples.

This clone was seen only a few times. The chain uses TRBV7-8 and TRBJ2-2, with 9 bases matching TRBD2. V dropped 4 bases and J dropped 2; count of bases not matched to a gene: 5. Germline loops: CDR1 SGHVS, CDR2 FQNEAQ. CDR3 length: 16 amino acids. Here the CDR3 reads CASSSLAGVNTGELFF. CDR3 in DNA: TGTGCCAGCAGCTCCTTAGCGGGAGTCAACACCGGGGAGCTGTTTTTT. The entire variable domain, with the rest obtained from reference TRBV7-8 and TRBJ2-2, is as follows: GAGVSQSPRYKVAKRGQDVALRCDPISGHVSLFWYQQALGQGPEFLTYFQNEAQLDKSGLPSDRFFAERPEGSVSTLKIQRTQQEDSAVYLCASSSLAGVNTGELFFGEGSRLTVL.

CDR3 sequence (DNA): TGTGCCAGTAGCGCGAGGACAGGCGAACGCTCCTACAATGAGCAGTTCTTC. As protein: CASSARTGERSYNEQFF. This sequence joins TRBV19 and TRBJ2-1, with TRBD1 identical over 7 bases. The CDR3 consists of 17 residues. Germline V lookup: CDR1 LNHDA, CDR2 SQIVND (reference sequence). V lost 6 bases and J lost 0; bases outside the gene matches: 11.

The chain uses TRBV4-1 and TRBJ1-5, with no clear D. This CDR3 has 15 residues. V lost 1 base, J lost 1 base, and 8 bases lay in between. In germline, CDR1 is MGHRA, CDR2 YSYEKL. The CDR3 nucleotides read TGCGCCAGCAGCCAAGGGGTGGGGAGCAATCAGCCCCAGCATTTT. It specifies CASSQGVGSNQPQHF.

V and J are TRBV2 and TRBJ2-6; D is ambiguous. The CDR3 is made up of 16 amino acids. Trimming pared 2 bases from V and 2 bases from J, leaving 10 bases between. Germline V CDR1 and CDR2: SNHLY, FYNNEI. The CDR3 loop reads CASSENGGPGANVLTF. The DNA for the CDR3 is TGTGCCAGCAGTGAAAACGGCGGCCCTGGGGCCAACGTCCTGACTTTC.

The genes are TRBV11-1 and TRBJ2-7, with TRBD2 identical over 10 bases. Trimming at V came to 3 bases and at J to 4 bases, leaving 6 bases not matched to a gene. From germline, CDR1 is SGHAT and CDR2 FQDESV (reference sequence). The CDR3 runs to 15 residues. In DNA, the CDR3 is TGTGCCAGCAGCTTTCTAGCGGGAGAGGGGTACGAGCAGTACTTC. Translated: CASSFLAGEGYEQYF.

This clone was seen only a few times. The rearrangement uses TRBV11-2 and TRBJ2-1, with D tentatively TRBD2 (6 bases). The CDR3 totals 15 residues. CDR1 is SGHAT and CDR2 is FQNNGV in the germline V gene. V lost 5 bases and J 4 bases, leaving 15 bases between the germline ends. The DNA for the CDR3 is TGTGCCAGCAGCCCTTACAGCGGGCCTTACAATGAGCAGTTCTTC. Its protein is CASSPYSGPYNEQFF.

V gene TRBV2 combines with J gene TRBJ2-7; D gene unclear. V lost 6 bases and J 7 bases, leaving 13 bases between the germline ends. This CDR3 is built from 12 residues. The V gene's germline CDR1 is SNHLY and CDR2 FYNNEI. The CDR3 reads CASRLGFGEQYF. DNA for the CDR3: TGTGCCAGCAGGTTGGGGTTTGGAGAGCAGTACTTC.

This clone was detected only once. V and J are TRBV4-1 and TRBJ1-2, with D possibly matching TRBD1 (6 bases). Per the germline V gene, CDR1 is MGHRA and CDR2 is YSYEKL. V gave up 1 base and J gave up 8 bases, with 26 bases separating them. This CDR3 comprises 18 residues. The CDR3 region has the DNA TGCGCCAGCAGCCAAGCACCCTATGGGGGGGGGCGATCAACGGGCTACACCTTC. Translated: CASSQAPYGGGRSTGYTF.

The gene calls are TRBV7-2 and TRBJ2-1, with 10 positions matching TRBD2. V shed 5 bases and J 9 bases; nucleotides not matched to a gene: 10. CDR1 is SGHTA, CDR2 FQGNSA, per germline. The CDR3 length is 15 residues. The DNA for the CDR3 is TGTGCCAGCAGCCGCAGCGGGAGGGCCCTCGGTGAGCAGTTCTTC. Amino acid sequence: CASSRSGRALGEQFF.

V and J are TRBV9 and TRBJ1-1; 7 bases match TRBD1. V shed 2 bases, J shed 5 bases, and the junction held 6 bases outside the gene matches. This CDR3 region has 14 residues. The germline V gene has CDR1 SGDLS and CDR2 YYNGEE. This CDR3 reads CASSVIGGSTEAFF. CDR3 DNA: TGTGCCAGCAGCGTCATAGGGGGCAGTACTGAAGCTTTCTTT.

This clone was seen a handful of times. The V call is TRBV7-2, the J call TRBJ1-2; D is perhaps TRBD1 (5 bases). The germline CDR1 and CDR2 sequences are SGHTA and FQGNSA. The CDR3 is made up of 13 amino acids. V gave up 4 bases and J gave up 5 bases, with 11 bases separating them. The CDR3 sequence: CASSSDRSYGYTF. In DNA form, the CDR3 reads TGTGCCAGCAGCTCCGACAGATCTTATGGCTACACCTTC. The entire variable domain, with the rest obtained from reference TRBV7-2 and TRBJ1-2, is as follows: GAGVSQSPSNKVTEKGKDVELRCDPISGHTALYWYRQSLGQGLEFLIYFQGNSAPDKSGLPSDRFSAERTGGSVSTLTIQRTQQEDSAVYLCASSSDRSYGYTFGSGTRLTVV.